Listed here are 32 T cell receptor beta chains from one sample, sequenced in a study of cytomegalovirus exposure and HLA in healthy donors. Amplification used 60 Vbeta primers and 13 Jbeta primers. Sequencing used immunoSEQ multiplex PCR; TCRdb keeps in-frame clones, though not all of them. The sample gives roughly 100,000 clones, around 75% of which show up once; 2.5% to 3.5% is in the top ten. Sequenced material: PBMCs. The receptors derive from a male donor in good health and CMV-seropositive.

The chain is built from TRBV6-5 and TRBJ1-2; 10 bases line up with TRBD1. This CDR3 spans 13 amino acids. CDR1 and CDR2 from the germline V gene are MNHEY and SVGAGI. V lost 6 bases to trimming and J lost 7 bases; unmatched junction nucleotides: 5. CDR3 nucleotide sequence: TGTGCCAGCAGCGTTGGACAGGGGGGTGGCTACACCTTC. It specifies CASSVGQGGGYTF.

CDR3 DNA sequence: TGCAGCGTTCGCCAGCGGGCCACCGGGGAGCTGTTTTTT. Its protein is CSVRQRATGELFF. This sequence joins TRBV29-1 and TRBJ2-2; D perhaps matches TRBD2 (6 bases). Trimming took off 5 bases at V and 4 bases at J, with 11 bases between the two ends. The CDR3 spans 13 residues. The germline V gene encodes CDR1 SQVTM and CDR2 ANQGSEA.

This sequence joins TRBV19 and TRBJ1-5; tentative D call: TRBD1 (6 bases). Germline loops: CDR1 LNHDA, CDR2 SQIVND (reference sequence). Trimming cost V 0 bases and J 2 bases, with 8 bases left between them. This CDR3 spans 15 amino acids. Written as DNA, the CDR3 is TGTGCCAGTAGTATAGACAGGGGACGCAATCAGCCCCAGCATTTT. Protein product: CASSIDRGRNQPQHF.

The chain joins TRBV27 to TRBJ2-5; 9 nucleotides match TRBD2. V trimming: 0 bases; J trimming: 2 bases; junction bases outside the gene matches: 10. Germline V CDR1 and CDR2: MNHEY, SMNVEV (reference sequence). The CDR3 consists of 18 residues. CDR3 residues: CASSLSRDLAGIQETQYF. The CDR3 bases are TGTGCCAGCAGTTTATCTAGGGACCTAGCGGGAATACAAGAGACCCAGTACTTC.

In its sample, this clone was seen once. The chain uses TRBV7-3 and TRBJ1-1; weak D call: TRBD1 (6 bases). The CDR3 has 13 residues. V lost 3 bases and J lost 11, with 16 bases in between. Germline-derived CDR1 and CDR2 are SGHTA and FQGTGA. The CDR3 loop is CASSFTRGAWAFF. The DNA for the CDR3 is TGTGCCAGCAGCTTCACTCGGGGGGCTTGGGCTTTCTTT.

The table lists this clone with a count of one. The V call is TRBV30, the J call TRBJ1-4, with TRBD1 as a possible D gene (6 bases). V dropped 3 bases and J dropped 0 bases, with 17 bases sitting between them. Germline V gene data show CDR1 as GTSNPN and CDR2 as SVGIG (reference sequence). CDR3 size: 17 residues. The DNA of the CDR3 is TGTGCCTGGAGCGATTTGGGGGCGCGACCAACTAATGAAAAACTGTTTTTT. The encoded protein is CAWSDLGARPTNEKLFF.

The chain carries TRBV9 and TRBJ2-2; D might be TRBD1 (6 bases). Trimming shortened V by 2 bases and J by 1 base, and 15 bases separated the two germline ends. CDR1 and CDR2 from the germline V gene are SGDLS and YYNGEE. CDR3 length equals 17 residues. CDR3 sequence: CASSVRTGTLNTGELFF. The CDR3 DNA follows: TGTGCCAGCAGCGTCAGAACCGGGACATTGAACACCGGGGAGCTGTTTTTT.

V usage is TRBV7-9 and J usage is TRBJ2-1, with D perhaps TRBD1 (6 bases). Germline-derived CDR1 and CDR2 are SEHNR and FQNEAQ (reference sequence). This CDR3 has 12 amino acids. V was shortened by 10 bases and J by 10 bases, with 17 bases between the two germline ends. The CDR3 loop is CATGTRTSEQFF. The CDR3 nucleotides read TGTGCCACCGGGACAAGGACATCCGAGCAGTTCTTC. The full variable domain, with the rest looked up from reference TRBV7-9 and TRBJ2-1, is DTGVSQNPRHKITKRGQNVTFRCDPISEHNRLYWYRQTLGQGPEFLTYFQNEAQLEKSRLLSDRFSAERPKGSFSTLEIQRTEQGDSAMYLCATGTRTSEQFFGPGTRLTVL.

J is TRBJ2-5 and V is TRBV5-1; perhaps TRBD2 as D (7 bases). V lost 2 bases and J lost 4, with 15 bases in between. Per the germline V gene, CDR1 is SGHRS and CDR2 is YFSETQ. There are 15 residues in the CDR3. Here the CDR3 reads CASSFTGGAGETQYF. CDR3 nucleotide sequence: TGCGCCAGCAGCTTTACGGGGGGCGCAGGAGAGACCCAGTACTTC.

The chain links TRBV29-1 to TRBJ2-7; 8 nucleotides match TRBD1. Trimming cost V 3 bases and J 0 bases; bases outside gene matches: 7. Germline lookup yields CDR1 SQVTM and CDR2 ANQGSEA. CDR3 length: 15 amino acids. The CDR3 sequence: CSVDGWDRSSYEQYF. For the CDR3, the DNA is TGCAGCGTTGACGGGTGGGACAGGTCCTCCTACGAGCAGTACTTC.

Turning to this clone: Different DNA sequences within this sample yield the same CDR3. J is TRBJ2-5 and V is TRBV5-4; 11 bases are shared with TRBD2. The CDR3 runs 14 residues. J lost 2 bases, V lost 4 bases, and 1 base had no gene match. Germline V CDR1 and CDR2: SGHNT, YYREEE (reference sequence). CDR3 in DNA: TGTGCCAGCAGCCTAGCGGGGGGTCAAGAGACCCAGTACTTC. Residues: CASSLAGGQETQYF. Variable domain in full (rest from reference TRBV5-4 and TRBJ2-5): ETGVTQSPTHLIKTRGQQVTLRCSSQSGHNTVSWYQQALGQGPQFIFQYYREEENGRGNFPPRFSGLQFPNYSSELNVNALELDDSALYLCASSLAGGQETQYFGPGTRLLVL.

About this clone itself: Other DNA variants within this sample encode the same CDR3. The rearrangement uses TRBV6-5 and TRBJ1-5; TRBD1 might be the D (6 bases). Germline V gene lookup returns CDR1 MNHEY and CDR2 SVGAGI. V was shortened by 5 bases and J by 4 bases, with 6 bases between the two germline ends. CDR3 length equals 12 residues. The CDR3 sequence is CASSQGNQPQHF. CDR3 DNA sequence: TGTGCCAGCAGTCAGGGGAATCAGCCCCAGCATTTT.

The chain employs TRBV7-9 and TRBJ2-2; TRBD2 is a possible D gene (5 bases). CDR1 is SEHNR and CDR2 is FQNEAQ in the germline V gene (reference sequence). V lost 8 bases and J 1 base, leaving 8 bases between the germline ends. CDR3 size: 13 residues. CDR3 sequence (DNA): TGTGCCAGCGGTAGCGTGAACACCGGGGAGCTGTTTTTT. It is translated as CASGSVNTGELFF.

This rearrangement joins TRBV20-1 to TRBJ2-1; a possible D gene is TRBD2 (5 bases). V gave up 1 base and J gave up 12 bases, with 10 bases separating them. Germline lookup yields CDR1 DFQATT and CDR2 SNEGSKA (reference sequence). This CDR3 is built from 11 residues. The CDR3 here is CSARVEVGQFF. As DNA, the CDR3 is TGCAGTGCTAGAGTGGAGGTAGGGCAGTTCTTC.

The chain has TRBV30 and TRBJ2-7, with TRBD1 identical over 9 bases. The CDR3 loop spans 13 amino acids. CDR1 is GTSNPN and CDR2 is SVGIG in the germline V gene (reference sequence). The ends lost 7 bases at V and 6 bases at J; junction bases unmatched: 10. CDR3 DNA sequence: TGTGCCTCACCGGGACAGGGTAGGATCGAGCAGTACTTC. This sequence encodes CASPGQGRIEQYF.

The chain couples TRBV7-2 to TRBJ2-1; D is uncertain. CDR3 size: 12 residues. Germline V CDR1 and CDR2: SGHTA, FQGNSA. Trimming took 3 bases from V and 7 from J, leaving 7 bases between them. CDR3 protein: CASSLFSNEQFF. For the CDR3, the DNA is TGTGCCAGCAGCTTGTTTAGTAATGAGCAGTTCTTC.

This sequence joins TRBV5-1 and TRBJ1-1, with TRBD1 matching 7 bases. Germline trimming cut 5 bases from V and 0 bases from J; bases unmatched to any gene: 1. Per the germline V gene, CDR1 is SGHRS and CDR2 is YFSETQ. The CDR3 runs 13 residues. The CDR3 protein is CASRQGVNTEAFF. The CDR3 DNA reads TGCGCCAGCAGGCAGGGGGTGAACACTGAAGCTTTCTTT. The entire variable domain, with the rest obtained from reference TRBV5-1 and TRBJ1-1, is as follows: KAGVTQTPRYLIKTRGQQVTLSCSPISGHRSVSWYQQTPGQGLQFLFEYFSETQRNKGNFPGRFSGRQFSNSRSEMNVSTLELGDSALYLCASRQGVNTEAFFGQGTRLTVV.

This chain connects TRBV7-2 to TRBJ2-5; TRBD1 agrees at 7 bases. Germline V CDR1 and CDR2: SGHTA, FQGNSA. The V segment lost 4 bases and the J segment 1 base; nucleotides outside the gene matches: 6. This CDR3 contains 15 residues. The CDR3 coding sequence is TGTGCCAGCAGCTCTTACGGGACAGTCCAAGAGACCCAGTACTTC. Translated, it gives CASSSYGTVQETQYF.

The chain couples TRBV7-3 to TRBJ2-5; 9 positions match TRBD2. V was pared by 5 bases and J by 5 bases, with 9 bases of the junction left unmatched. This CDR3 is built from 15 residues. CDR1 and CDR2 (germline): SGHTA, FQGTGA. The chain's CDR3 is CASSHAGGPGETQYF. CDR3 nucleotide sequence: TGTGCCAGCAGCCATGCGGGGGGGCCGGGGGAGACCCAGTACTTC.

The chain couples TRBV7-9 to TRBJ1-1; D is possibly TRBD1 (5 bases). The CDR3 totals 14 residues. V was pared by 5 bases and J by 1 base, with 11 bases between. Germline assignment: CDR1 SEHNR and CDR2 FQNEAQ (reference sequence). The CDR3 bases are TGTGCCAGCAGCCGACGGGGGGAGAACACTGAAGCTTTCTTT. Encoded protein: CASSRRGENTEAFF.

The chain uses TRBV28 and TRBJ1-5; D is perhaps TRBD1 (5 bases). Trimming removed 1 base at V and 2 bases at J, with 9 bases between. The CDR3 is 15 residues long. Germline lookup yields CDR1 MDHEN and CDR2 SYDVKM. The CDR3 sequence: CASSLSRVGNQPQHF. For the CDR3, the DNA is TGTGCCAGCAGTTTATCCAGGGTGGGCAATCAGCCCCAGCATTTT.

The V gene is TRBV5-4, the J gene TRBJ1-6, with TRBD1 identical over 7 bases. Germline V gives CDR1 SGHNT, CDR2 YYREEE (reference sequence). Trimming cost V 1 base and J 3 bases; bases outside gene matches: 1. The CDR3 runs to 15 residues. DNA of the CDR3: TGTGCCAGCAGCTTGCGGACAGGCTATAATTCACCCCTCCACTTT. The encoded protein is CASSLRTGYNSPLHF. The full variable domain, rest sourced from reference TRBV5-4 and TRBJ1-6, is ETGVTQSPTHLIKTRGQQVTLRCSSQSGHNTVSWYQQALGQGPQFIFQYYREEENGRGNFPPRFSGLQFPNYSSELNVNALELDDSALYLCASSLRTGYNSPLHFGNGTRLTVT.

This clone was found once. J is TRBJ1-5 and V is TRBV30; TRBD1 is a possible D gene (6 bases). The CDR3 length is 13 residues. From germline, CDR1 is GTSNPN and CDR2 SVGIG (reference sequence). V lost 3 bases and J 5 bases, leaving 11 bases between the germline ends. The CDR3 nucleotides are TGTGCCTGGAGCACTGCAGGGGATCAGCCCCAGCATTTT. It is translated as CAWSTAGDQPQHF.

The chain uses TRBV10-3 and TRBJ1-1; no clear D. Per germline, CDR1 ENHRY and CDR2 SYGVKD. The CDR3 is made up of 15 amino acids. Trimming cost V 2 bases and J 4 bases, with 14 bases left between them. CDR3 sequence: CAISELPGGRTEAFF. CDR3 DNA: TGTGCCATCAGTGAGCTTCCAGGAGGGCGCACTGAAGCTTTCTTT.

This chain uses TRBV19 with TRBJ1-1, with D possibly matching TRBD1 (6 bases). The CDR3 is 13 residues long. Germline CDR1 reads LNHDA; CDR2 reads SQIVND (reference sequence). Trimming removed 8 bases at V and 6 bases at J, with 16 bases between. CDR3 sequence (DNA): TGTGCCAGTTCCCGACAGGTCAACTCTGAAGCTTTCTTT. Protein sequence: CASSRQVNSEAFF.

This clone was counted a few times. Germline and junction disagree at one end, which may indicate a read error. V usage is TRBV28 and J usage is TRBJ1-2, with D possibly being TRBD1 (5 bases). This CDR3 region has 13 residues. From germline, CDR1 is MDHEN and CDR2 SYDVKM. The CDR3 sequence is CASSLWAAGGGSF. Written as DNA, the CDR3 is TGTGCCAGCAGTTTATGGGCGGCGGGGGGGGGTTCCTTC.

The rearrangement links TRBV11-2 to TRBJ2-1; 9 bases map to TRBD2. The germline gives CDR1 SGHAT, CDR2 FQNNGV. This CDR3 contains 17 residues. Unmatched junction bases numbered 7, after V lost 4 bases and J lost 0 bases. CDR3 nucleotide sequence: TGTGCCAGCAGCTCCCGACTAGCGGAAAACTCCTACAATGAGCAGTTCTTC. Its translation is CASSSRLAENSYNEQFF.

The J gene is TRBJ2-3, the V gene TRBV25-1; 9 bases are a match to TRBD1. The germline V gene encodes CDR1 MGHDK and CDR2 SYGVNS. The CDR3 covers 14 residues. With 6 bases clipped from V and 6 bases from J, the junction kept 7 bases outside the gene matches. The CDR3 nucleotides read TGTGCCAGCAGCCGGACAGGGGCTCGGGATACGCAGTATTTT. This codes for CASSRTGARDTQYF.

The rearrangement links TRBV5-1 to TRBJ2-2; 12 positions agree with TRBD2. The CDR3 loop spans 14 amino acids. The germline CDR1 and CDR2 sequences are SGHRS and YFSETQ. Trimming removed 7 bases from V and 5 bases from J; junction bases left unmatched: 3. The CDR3 sequence: CASHGTSGTGELFF. For the CDR3, the DNA is TGCGCCAGCCACGGGACTAGCGGGACCGGGGAGCTGTTTTTT.

The chain has TRBV27 and TRBJ2-7; 8 positions match TRBD1. This CDR3 has 14 amino acids. The germline CDR1 and CDR2 sequences are MNHEY and SMNVEV (reference sequence). V lost 7 bases and J lost 2; bases outside the gene matches: 7. In DNA, the CDR3 is TGTGCCAGCATCCCCGCGGACAGGGCCTACGAGCAGTACTTC. Protein sequence: CASIPADRAYEQYF.

V usage is TRBV9 and J usage is TRBJ2-2, with 8 bases aligning to TRBD1. The germline V gene encodes CDR1 SGDLS and CDR2 YYNGEE. The trim removed 4 bases at V and 6 bases at J, leaving 11 bases unmatched. The CDR3 runs 16 residues. CDR3 DNA: TGTGCCAGCAGCCCCAGACGACAGGGGACGGCCGGGGAGCTGTTTTTT. It is translated as CASSPRRQGTAGELFF.

The J gene is TRBJ2-1, the V gene TRBV6-5, with 7 bases identical to TRBD1. From germline, CDR1 is MNHEY and CDR2 SVGAGI. V trimming: 2 bases; J trimming: 2 bases; junction bases outside the gene matches: 3. The CDR3 consists of 15 residues. This CDR3 is CASSYTTGAYNEQFF. The CDR3 DNA reads as TGTGCCAGCAGTTACACTACAGGGGCCTACAATGAGCAGTTCTTC.